This T cell receptor beta chain was found in a study of cytomegalovirus exposure and HLA in healthy donors. Study-level information: In a previous analysis, 110 million or so unique TCR beta sequences were found from roughly 200 million T cells. Overall study findings and caveats: In an earlier analysis, about 87% or about 30%: the productive usage of most TCR beta V segments.

Turning to this clone: The antigen is not known.

A multiplex PCR was run with 60 Vbeta primers and 13 Jbeta primers. The data were produced by immunoSEQ multiplex PCR, yet TCRdb's version contains in-frame clones alone and is incomplete. The table has 150,000 to 200,000 clones, approximately 80% seen once; the top ten hold around 1.5%. CDR3 length: 15 amino acids. V was pared by 7 bases and J by 3 bases, with 19 bases between. CDR1 and CDR2 (germline): GTSNPN, SVGIG (reference sequence). Material: PBMCs. This TCR derives from a man younger than 35 in good health and CMV-seronegative. This chain links TRBV30 with TRBJ1-5; D is possibly TRBD1 (6 bases). The CDR3 bases are TGTGCCTCCCAGATTCGGGGGGGCATCAATCAGCCCCAGCATTTT. Translating gives CASQIRGGINQPQHF.